This T cell receptor (beta chain) was sequenced during a study of OX40 agonist ivuxolimab in advanced cancers. For the study at large: Across the patients, intravenous ivuxolimab was delivered every 2 weeks at 0.01 to 10 mg/kg. Dose-escalation patients were diagnosed with hepatocellular carcinoma, melanoma, renal cell cancer or head and neck cancer. Points from the study as a whole: CD4+ and CD8+ T cells in blood underwent clonal expansion by week 6 at 0.1 to 3.0 mg/kg.

The study sampled blood at baseline, cycle 4 day 1, and cycle 7 day 1. A word on this clone: Antigen unknown.

This table comes from immunoSEQ multiplex PCR, and its TCRdb copy is limited to in-frame clones, with some not included. Of about 94,000 clones in the sample, roughly 87% were seen once. CDR1 and CDR2 from the germline V gene are SGDLS and YYNGEE. V was shortened by 0 bases and J by 2 bases, with 11 bases between the two germline ends. CDR3 size: 15 residues. The chain carries TRBV9 and TRBJ1-2; no reliable D call. The source is an adult with an advanced solid tumor such as melanoma, head and neck, liver or kidney cancer. The specimen was CD4+ or CD8+ T cells sorted from blood, collected in a trial of the OX40 agonist ivuxolimab. CDR3 coding DNA: TGTGCCAGCAGCGTAGCTGAGGGTGGGAACTATGGCTACACCTTC. This gives the protein CASSVAEGGNYGYTF.